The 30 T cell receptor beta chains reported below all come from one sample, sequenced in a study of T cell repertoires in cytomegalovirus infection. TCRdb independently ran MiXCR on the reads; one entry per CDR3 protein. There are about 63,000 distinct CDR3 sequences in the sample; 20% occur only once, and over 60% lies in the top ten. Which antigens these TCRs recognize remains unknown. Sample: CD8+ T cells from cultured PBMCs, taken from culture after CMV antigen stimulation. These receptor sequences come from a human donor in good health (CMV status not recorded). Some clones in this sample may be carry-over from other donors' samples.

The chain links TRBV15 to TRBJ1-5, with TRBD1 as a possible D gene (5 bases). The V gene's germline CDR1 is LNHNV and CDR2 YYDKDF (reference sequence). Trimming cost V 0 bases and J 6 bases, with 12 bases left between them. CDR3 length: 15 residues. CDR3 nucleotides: TGTGCCACCAGCAGAGATCGGGGGATAGGTCAGCCCCAGCATTTT. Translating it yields CATSRDRGIGQPQHF.

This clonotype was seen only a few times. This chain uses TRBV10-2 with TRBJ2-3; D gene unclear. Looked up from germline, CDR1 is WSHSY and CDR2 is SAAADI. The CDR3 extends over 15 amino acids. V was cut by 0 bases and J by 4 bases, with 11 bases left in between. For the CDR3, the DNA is TGCGCCAGCAGTGAGTCGATTACCAGCGCAGATACGCAGTATTTT. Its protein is CASSESITSADTQYF.

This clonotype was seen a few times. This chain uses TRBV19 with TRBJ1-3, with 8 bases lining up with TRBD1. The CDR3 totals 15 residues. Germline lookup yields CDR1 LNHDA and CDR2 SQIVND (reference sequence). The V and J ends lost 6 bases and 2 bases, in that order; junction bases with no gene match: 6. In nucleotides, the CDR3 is TGTGCCAGTAGCTCCGGGACAGGAACTGGAAACACCATATATTTT. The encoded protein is CASSSGTGTGNTIYF.

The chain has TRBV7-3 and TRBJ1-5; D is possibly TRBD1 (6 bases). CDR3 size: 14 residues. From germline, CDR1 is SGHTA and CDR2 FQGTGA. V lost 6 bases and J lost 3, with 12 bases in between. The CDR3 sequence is CASSPRDTNQPQHF. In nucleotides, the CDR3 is TGTGCCAGCAGTCCCCGGGACACCAATCAGCCCCAGCATTTT.

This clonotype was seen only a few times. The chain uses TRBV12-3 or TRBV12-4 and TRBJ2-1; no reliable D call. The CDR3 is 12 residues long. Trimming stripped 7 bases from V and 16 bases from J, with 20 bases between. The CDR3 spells CASNKPGQRPFF. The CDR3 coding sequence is TGTGCCAGCAATAAGCCGGGCCAACGACCCTTCTTC.

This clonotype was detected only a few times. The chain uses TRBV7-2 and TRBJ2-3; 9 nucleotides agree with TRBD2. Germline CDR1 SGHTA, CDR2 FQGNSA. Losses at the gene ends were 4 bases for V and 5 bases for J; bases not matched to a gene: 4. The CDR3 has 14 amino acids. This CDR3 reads CASSSASGVDTQYF. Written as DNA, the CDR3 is TGTGCCAGCAGCTCAGCTAGCGGGGTAGATACGCAGTATTTT.

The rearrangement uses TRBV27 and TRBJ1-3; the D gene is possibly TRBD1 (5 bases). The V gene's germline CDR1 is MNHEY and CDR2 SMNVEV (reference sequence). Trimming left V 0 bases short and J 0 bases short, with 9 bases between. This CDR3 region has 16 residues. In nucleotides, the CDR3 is TGTGCCAGCAGTTTATCGGGACGGCTCTCTGGAAACACCATATATTTT. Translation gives CASSLSGRLSGNTIYF.

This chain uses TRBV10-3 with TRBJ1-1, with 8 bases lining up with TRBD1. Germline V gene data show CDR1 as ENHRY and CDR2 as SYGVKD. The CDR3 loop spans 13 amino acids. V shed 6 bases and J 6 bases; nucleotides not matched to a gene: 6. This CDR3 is CAIRDREGAEAFF. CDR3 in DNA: TGTGCCATCAGGGACAGGGAGGGGGCTGAAGCTTTCTTT.

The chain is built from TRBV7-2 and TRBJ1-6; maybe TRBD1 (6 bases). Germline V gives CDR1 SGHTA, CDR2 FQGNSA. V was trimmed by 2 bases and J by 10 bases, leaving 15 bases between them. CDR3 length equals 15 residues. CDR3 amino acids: CASSLPGAIGSPLHF. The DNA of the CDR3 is TGTGCCAGCAGCTTACCGGGGGCGATCGGATCACCCCTCCACTTT.

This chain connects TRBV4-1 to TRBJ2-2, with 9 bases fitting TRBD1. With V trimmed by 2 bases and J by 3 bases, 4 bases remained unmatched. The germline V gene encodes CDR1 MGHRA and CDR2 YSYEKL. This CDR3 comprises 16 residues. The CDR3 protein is CASSQRQGEYTGELFF. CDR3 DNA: TGCGCCAGCAGCCAACGACAGGGGGAGTACACCGGGGAGCTGTTTTTT.

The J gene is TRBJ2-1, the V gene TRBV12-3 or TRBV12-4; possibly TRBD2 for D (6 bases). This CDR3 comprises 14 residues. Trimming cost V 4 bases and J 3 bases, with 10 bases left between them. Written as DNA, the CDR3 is TGTGCCAGCAGTTCCGCGGGGTTCTACAATGAGCAGTTCTTC. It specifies CASSSAGFYNEQFF.

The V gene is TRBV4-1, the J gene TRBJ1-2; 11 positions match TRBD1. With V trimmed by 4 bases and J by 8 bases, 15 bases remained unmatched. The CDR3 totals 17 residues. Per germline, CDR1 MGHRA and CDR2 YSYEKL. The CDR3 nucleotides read TGCGCCAGCAGCCGTACAGACCGGGACAGGGGGGAGGAAGGCTACACCTTC. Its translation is CASSRTDRDRGEEGYTF.

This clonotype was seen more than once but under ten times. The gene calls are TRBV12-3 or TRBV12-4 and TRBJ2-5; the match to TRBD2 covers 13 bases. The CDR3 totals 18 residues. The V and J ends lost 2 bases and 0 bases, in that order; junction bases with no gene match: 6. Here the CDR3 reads CASSLRTSGGPYQETQYF. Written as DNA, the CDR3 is TGTGCCAGCAGTTTACGGACTAGCGGGGGTCCGTACCAAGAGACCCAGTACTTC.

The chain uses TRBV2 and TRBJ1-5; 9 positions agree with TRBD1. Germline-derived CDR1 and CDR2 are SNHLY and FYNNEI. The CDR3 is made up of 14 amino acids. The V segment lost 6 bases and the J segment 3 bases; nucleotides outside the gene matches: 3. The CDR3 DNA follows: TGTGCCAGCAGATGGACAGGGGTCAATCAGCCCCAGCATTTT. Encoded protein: CASRWTGVNQPQHF. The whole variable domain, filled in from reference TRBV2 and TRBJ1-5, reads EPEVTQTPSHQVTQMGQEVILRCVPISNHLYFYWYRQILGQKVEFLVSFYNNEISEKSEIFDDQFSVERPDGSNFTLKIRSTKLEDSAMYFCASRWTGVNQPQHFGDGTRLSIL.

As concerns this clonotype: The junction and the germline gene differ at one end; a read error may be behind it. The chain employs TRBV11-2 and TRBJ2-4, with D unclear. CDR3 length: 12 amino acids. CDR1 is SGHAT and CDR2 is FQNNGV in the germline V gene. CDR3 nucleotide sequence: TGTGCCAGCAGCTTAGCCGAAAACATTCAGTACTTC. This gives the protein CASSLAENIQYF.

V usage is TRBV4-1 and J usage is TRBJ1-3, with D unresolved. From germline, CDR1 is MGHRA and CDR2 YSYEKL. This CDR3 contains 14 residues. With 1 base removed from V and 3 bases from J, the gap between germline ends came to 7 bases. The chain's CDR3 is CASSQVGDGNTIYF. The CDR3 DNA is TGCGCCAGCAGCCAAGTCGGCGATGGAAACACCATATATTTT.

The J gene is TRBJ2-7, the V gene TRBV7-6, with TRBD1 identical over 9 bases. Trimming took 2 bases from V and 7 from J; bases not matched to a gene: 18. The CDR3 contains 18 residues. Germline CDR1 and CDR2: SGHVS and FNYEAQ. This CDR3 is CASSLIAPPDRGNEEQYF. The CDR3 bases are TGTGCCAGCAGCTTAATCGCCCCACCTGACAGGGGGAATGAAGAGCAGTACTTC.

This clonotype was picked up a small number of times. The CDR3 nucleotides read TGTGCCAGCAGCTTAACGAGCTCTGGGGCCAACGTCCTGACTTTC. Translating gives CASSLTSSGANVLTF. The chain uses TRBV7-2 and TRBJ2-6; D gene uncertain. Germline loops: CDR1 SGHTA, CDR2 FQGNSA. V was clipped by 2 bases and J by 0 bases, with 5 bases between them. The CDR3 sequence is 15 residues long.

Here the CDR3 reads CASSYLSGGYNEQYF. The CDR3 DNA follows: TGTGCCAGCAGTTACCTGAGCGGGGGCTACAACGAGCAGTACTTC. The J gene is TRBJ2-7, the V gene TRBV6-5, with 8 bases that match TRBD2. V trimming: 2 bases; J trimming: 5 bases; junction bases outside the gene matches: 8. Looked up from germline, CDR1 is MNHEY and CDR2 is SVGAGI. The CDR3 contains 15 residues.

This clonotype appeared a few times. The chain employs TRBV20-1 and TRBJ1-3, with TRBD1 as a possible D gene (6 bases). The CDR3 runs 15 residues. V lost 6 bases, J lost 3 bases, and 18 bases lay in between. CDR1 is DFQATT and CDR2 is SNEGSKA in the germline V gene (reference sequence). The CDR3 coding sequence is TGCAGTGCCCCTGGTGATGGGGGCTTTGGAAACACCATATATTTT. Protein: CSAPGDGGFGNTIYF.

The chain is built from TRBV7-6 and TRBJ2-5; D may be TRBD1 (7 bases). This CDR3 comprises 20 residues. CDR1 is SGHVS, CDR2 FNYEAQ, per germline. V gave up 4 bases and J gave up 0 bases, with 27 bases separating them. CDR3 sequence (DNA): TGTGCCAGCAGCTCATTCCGGGACATGAGGGGGCGGGAAAACCAAGAGACCCAGTACTTC. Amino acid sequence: CASSSFRDMRGRENQETQYF.

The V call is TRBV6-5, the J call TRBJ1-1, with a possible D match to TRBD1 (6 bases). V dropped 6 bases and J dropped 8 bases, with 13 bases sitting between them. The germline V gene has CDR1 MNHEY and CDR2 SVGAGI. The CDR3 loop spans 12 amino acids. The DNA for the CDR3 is TGTGCCAGCAGGGATCCCGGGACAGAAGCTTTCTTT. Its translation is CASRDPGTEAFF.

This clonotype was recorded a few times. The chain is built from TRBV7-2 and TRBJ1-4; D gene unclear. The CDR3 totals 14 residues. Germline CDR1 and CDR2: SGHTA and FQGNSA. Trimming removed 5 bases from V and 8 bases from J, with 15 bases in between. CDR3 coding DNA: TGTGCCAGCAGCCCCGGGGTAGGCGACGAAAAACTGTTTTTT. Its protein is CASSPGVGDEKLFF.

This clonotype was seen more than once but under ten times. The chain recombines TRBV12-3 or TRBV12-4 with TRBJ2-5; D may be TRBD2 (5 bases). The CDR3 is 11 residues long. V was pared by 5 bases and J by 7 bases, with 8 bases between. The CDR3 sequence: CASSLEGTQYF. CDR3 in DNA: TGTGCCAGCAGTCTCGAGGGGACCCAGTACTTC.

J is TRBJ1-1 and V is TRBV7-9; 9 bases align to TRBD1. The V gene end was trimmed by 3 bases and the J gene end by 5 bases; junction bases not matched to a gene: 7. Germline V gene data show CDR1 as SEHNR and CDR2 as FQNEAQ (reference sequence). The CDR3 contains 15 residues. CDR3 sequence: CASSFYRGRETEAFF. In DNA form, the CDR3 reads TGTGCCAGCAGCTTCTACAGGGGGCGGGAGACTGAAGCTTTCTTT.

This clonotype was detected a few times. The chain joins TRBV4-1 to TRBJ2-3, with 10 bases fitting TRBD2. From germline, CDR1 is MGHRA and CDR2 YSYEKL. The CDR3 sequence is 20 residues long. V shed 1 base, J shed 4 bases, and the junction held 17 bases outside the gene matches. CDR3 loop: CASSQVAVAGGPGGSDTQYF. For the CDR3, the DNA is TGCGCCAGCAGCCAAGTTGCGGTAGCGGGGGGCCCCGGGGGCTCAGATACGCAGTATTTT.

The DNA for the CDR3 is TGTGCCAGCAGCTCCGGGACAGGGGATTACTATGGCTACACCTTC. It is translated as CASSSGTGDYYGYTF. The V and J genes are TRBV12-3 or TRBV12-4 and TRBJ1-2; TRBD1 agrees at 10 bases. The J segment lost 3 bases and the V segment lost 6 bases, leaving 7 bases of the junction unmatched. This CDR3 comprises 15 residues.

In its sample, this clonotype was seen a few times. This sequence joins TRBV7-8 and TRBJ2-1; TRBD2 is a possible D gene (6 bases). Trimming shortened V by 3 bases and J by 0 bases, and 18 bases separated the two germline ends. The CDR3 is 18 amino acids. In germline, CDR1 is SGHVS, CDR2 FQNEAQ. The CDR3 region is CASSFWGTREASYNEQFF. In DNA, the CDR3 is TGTGCCAGCAGCTTCTGGGGGACTCGCGAGGCCTCCTACAATGAGCAGTTCTTC.

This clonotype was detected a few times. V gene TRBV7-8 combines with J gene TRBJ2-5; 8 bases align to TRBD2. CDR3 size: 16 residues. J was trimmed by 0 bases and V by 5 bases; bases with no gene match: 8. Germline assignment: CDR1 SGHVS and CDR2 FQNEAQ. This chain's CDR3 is CASSLTPSGYQETQYF. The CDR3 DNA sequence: TGTGCCAGCAGCCTTACCCCTAGCGGGTACCAAGAGACCCAGTACTTC.

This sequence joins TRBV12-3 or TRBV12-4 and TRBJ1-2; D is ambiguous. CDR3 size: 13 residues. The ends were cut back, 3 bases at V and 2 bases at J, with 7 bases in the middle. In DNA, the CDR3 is TGTGCCAGCAGTTTTACAGTAAACTATGGCTACACCTTC. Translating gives CASSFTVNYGYTF.